Listed below are T cell receptor beta chains from one sample, sequenced in a study of tumor-infiltrating lymphocytes in primary liver carcinoma. TCRdb used MiXCR to reprocess the multiplex PCR reads, holding one entry per CDR3 protein. The table shows fewer than 90,000 distinct CDR3 sequences, with approximately 72% occurring only once. The sample comprised liver tumor tissue from sampling region 1. The receptors were sampled from a man aged 35-49 years with primary liver carcinoma and hepatitis B virus infection. CDR3s include the opening cysteine and the closing phenylalanine or tryptophan. Fields, in order: D gene, clone size, J gene, V gene, CDR3 DNA, CDR3 protein. The D gene is left open where the match is weak. Size is omitted from some rows. Given values are once, few, many or a class for expanded clones.

>TRBD2|many|TRBJ2-7|TRBV28
TGTGCCAGCAAATTAGCGGGCTACGAGCAGTACTTC
CASKLAGYEQYF
>TRBD2|.|TRBJ2-2|TRBV7-2
TGTGCCAGCATCTTATACGGAGGACTAGCTAACACCGGGTGGTTGTTTTTT
CASILYGGLANTGWLFF
>.|many|TRBJ1-3|TRBV4-1
TGCGCCAGCAGCCAAGACAGGGGCCGGTCAGGAAACACCATATATTTT
CASSQDRGRSGNTIYF
>TRBD2|.|TRBJ2-7|TRBV10-2
TGCGCCAGCATGCCTAGCGCGGGGGACGAGCGGTACTTC
CASMPSAGDERYF
>.|.|TRBJ1-1|TRBV5-6
TGTGCCAGCAGCTTGGATAGTTCGAGGAGGGGGGCCACTGAAGCTTTCTTT
CASSLDSSRRGATEAFF
>.|once|TRBJ2-2|TRBV6-1
TGTGCCAGCAGTGATGGATGGGGAACCGGGGAGCTGTTTTTT
CASSDGWGTGELFF
>TRBD2|many|TRBJ2-1|TRBV6-2/TRBV6-3
TGTGCCAGCAGTTACTGGGGACTAGCGGGAGGGAGATCGAATGAGCAGTTCTTC
CASSYWGLAGGRSNEQFF
>.|.|TRBJ1-5|TRBV5-1
TGCGCCAGCAGCTTAACAAGTGAAGGAAATCAGCCCCGGCATTTT
CASSLTSEGNQPRHF
>TRBD1|.|TRBJ1-4|TRBV18
TGTGGCAGCTCACCGGGACAGGGCGAAAAACTGTTTTTT
CGSSPGQGEKLFF
>.|.|TRBJ2-1|TRBV7-8
TGTGCCTGCAGGTTAGGCCCTAGCTGGTGGTACAATGAGCAGTTCTTC
CACRLGPSWWYNEQFF
>TRBD1|.|TRBJ1-5|TRBV28
TGTGCCAGCAGCCGTGACAGGGGGAAGGATCGCAGTCAGCCCCAGCATTTT
CASSRDRGKDRSQPQHF
>.|.|TRBJ2-7|TRBV10-3
TGTGTCATCACCTTGACTGCTGACTACGGGCAGTACTTC
CVITLTADYGQYF
>TRBD2|.|TRBJ2-7|TRBV5-1
TGTGCCAGCAGCTTGGAGCTAGCGGGATGGCCGAAAAAGTACTTC
CASSLELAGWPKKYF
>.|.|TRBJ2-3|TRBV18
TGTGCCAGCTCACGCCGACACGGGGCAAGCACAGATACGCAGTATTTT
CASSRRHGASTDTQYF
>TRBD2|.|TRBJ2-1|TRBV6-5
TGTGCCACCGGGGCGGGCCTAGCGGGAGTGAATGAGCAGTTCTTC
CATGAGLAGVNEQFF
>TRBD1|.|TRBJ2-1|TRBV29-1
TGCAGCATCGGGACAGGGGAATACAATGAGCACTTCTTC
CSIGTGEYNEHFF
>.|.|TRBJ1-1|TRBV11-3
TGTGCCATCAGCTCCGATAACACTGAAGCTTTCTTT
CAISSDNTEAFF
>TRBD2|many|TRBJ2-3|TRBV25-1
TGTGCCAGCAGTTCCCTAGCGGGAGGCACAGATACGCAGTATTTT
CASSSLAGGTDTQYF
>.|once|TRBJ2-1|TRBV11-2
TGTACCAACGTACTAGGAGACCTCCGGGGACGTGAGCAGTTCTTC
CTNVLGDLRGREQFF
>.|many|TRBJ2-5|TRBV5-5
TGTGCCAGCAGCTTCGGACTCGGGGCGACCCAGTACTTC
CASSFGLGATQYF
>.|once|TRBJ1-2|TRBV7-8
TGTGCCAGCAGCCCCCGGACAGAGGGCGGTGGCTGCACCTTC
CASSPRTEGGGCTF
>TRBD2|.|TRBJ2-1|TRBV11-1
TGTGCCAGCAGCTTTGGACTCGGACTAGCGGGAACCTCCTGTAATGTGCAGTTCTTC
CASSFGLGLAGTSCNVQFF
>TRBD1|.|TRBJ1-2|TRBV29-1
TGCAGCGTTGGGGAACAGGGGTATAACTACACCTTC
CSVGEQGYNYTF
>TRBD1|.|TRBJ1-1|TRBV20-1
TGCAGTGCCAACCGGGACAGGGAAGCTTTCTTT
CSANRDREAFF
>.|.|TRBJ2-1|TRBV6-1
TGTGCCAGCAGTGAATCCTACAATCAACAGTTCTTC
CASSESYNQQFF
>TRBD1|few|TRBJ2-5|TRBV5-4
TGTGCCAGCAGCATGACAGGGGTTGGCGAGACCCAGTACTTC
CASSMTGVGETQYF
>.|.|TRBJ2-7|TRBV5-6
TGTGCCAGCAGGAGACAATACAAGCACTACTTC
CASRRQYKHYF
>TRBD2|.|TRBJ2-7|TRBV29-1
TGCAGTGTTGATCTAGCGGGAGGTGGGAATGGTGAGCAGTACTTC
CSVDLAGGGNGEQYF
>.|.|TRBJ1-1|TRBV29-1
TGCAGCGTTGGCGGGGGGGACACTGATGCTTTCTTT
CSVGGGDTDAFF
>TRBD1|.|TRBJ1-2|TRBV20-1
TGCAGTGTTCCACCGGGACAGGGGCCCGGGGGCAGTGGCTACACCTTC
CSVPPGQGPGGSGYTF
>TRBD2|many|TRBJ2-1|TRBV5-5
TGTGCCAGCAGCCTGAAAATGCTAGCGGGGGCAAGTTCCTACAATGAGCAGTTCTTC
CASSLKMLAGASSYNEQFF
>.|.|TRBJ2-7|TRBV7-9
TGTGCCGGCAGCTTAGCTGGCACGGTCTACAACGAGCAGCACTTC
CAGSLAGTVYNEQHF
>.|.|TRBJ2-5|TRBV6-1
TGTGCCAGCGGGGCAGGGGTAGAGACCCGGTACTTC
CASGAGVETRYF
>.|.|TRBJ1-5|TRBV6-6
TGTACCAGCAGTTTTTCAGGGAAAGAGCCCCGGCATTTT
CTSSFSGKEPRHF
>.|.|TRBJ2-7|TRBV4-2
TGTGCCAGCAGCCCGGACACCTACGAACATTACTTC
CASSPDTYEHYF
>.|.|TRBJ1-5|TRBV4-1
TGCGCCAGCAGCCAGAAGGGAACAGCGAAGGATCAGCCCCAGCATTTT
CASSQKGTAKDQPQHF
>TRBD1|.|TRBJ2-1|TRBV5-1
TGCGCTAGCAGGACAGGACAGGGGGCCCAGTATGAGCAGTTCTTC
CASRTGQGAQYEQFF
>.|many|TRBJ2-7|TRBV12-3/TRBV12-4
TGTGCCAGCAGTGTCCCTATTGGGGGATCCTACGAGCAGTACTTC
CASSVPIGGSYEQYF
>TRBD1|.|TRBJ2-5|TRBV29-1
TGCAGCGTTGAAGTCTTTGGTGACAGGGTCTTTTCAGAGACCCGGTACTTC
CSVEVFGDRVFSETRYF
>TRBD1|.|TRBJ2-3|TRBV20-1
TGCAGTGTTCGGACAGGGGACAGCACAGATACGCAGTATTTT
CSVRTGDSTDTQYF
>TRBD1|.|TRBJ1-2|TRBV7-9
TGTACCAGCAGCCCCGGACAGGGGGTTAACTATGTCTACACCTTC
CTSSPGQGVNYVYTF
>TRBD2|few|TRBJ2-7|TRBV5-1
TGCACCAGCAGCACAACCGGGACTAGCTACTACGAGCAGTACTTC
CTSSTTGTSYYEQYF
>.|.|TRBJ2-3|TRBV6-1
TGTGTCAGCAGTTCCCTAAGTAGCACAGATACTCAGTATTTT
CVSSSLSSTDTQYF
>.|many|TRBJ2-1|TRBV11-2
TGTGCCAACAGCTTGGGGGTACGTGAGCAGCTCTTC
CANSLGVREQLF
>.|.|TRBJ2-1|TRBV11-2
TGTGCCAGCTTACTAGGGGACCTCCCGGGACGTGAGCAGTTCTTC
CASLLGDLPGREQFF
>.|.|TRBJ1-1|TRBV11-2
TGTGCCAGCAGCTTAGATGGGGAATGGGGGCGCCGGTACACTGAGGCTTTCTTT
CASSLDGEWGRRYTEAFF
>.|.|TRBJ2-1|TRBV14
TGCGCCAGCAACCAAGATCACTACTACAATGAGCAGTTGTTC
CASNQDHYYNEQLF
>.|.|TRBJ2-1|TRBV28
TGTGTCAGCAGTTTATTAAGGGGAGCCTCCAGCGGCGGGACCTCCTACAATGAGCAGTTCTTC
CVSSLLRGASSGGTSYNEQFF
>.|.|TRBJ2-3|TRBV12-3/TRBV12-4
TGTGCCAGCAGTTTCGTCGGCGGGATATATGGAACGCACTATTTT
CASSFVGGIYGTHYF
>.|once|TRBJ2-5|TRBV11-1
TGTGCCAGCAGCTTAGGCCGAGCAAATGTGCAGTACTTC
CASSLGRANVQYF
>.|.|TRBJ1-1|TRBV5-6
TGTGCCAGCAGCCCGGGAGATTTAGCTGAAGCCTTCTTT
CASSPGDLAEAFF
>TRBD2|.|TRBJ2-5|TRBV14
TGTGCCAGCAGCCGAGAGACTAGCGGGATCGAGACCCAGTACTTC
CASSRETSGIETQYF